This TCR beta chain stems from a study of blood T cell repertoires in COVID-19. Study at large: Sources were T cells, B-cell-depleted T cells, or PBMCs; the material itself was cDNA or gDNA.

Clinical history reported by participants formed the basis on which cohorts were assigned. Symptom resolution, clearance, or two negative PCRs marked donors in Cohort 3 as recovered. As handled by the study authors: Nucleated cell number was recorded as an estimate derived from reference gene primer amplification. Assay used: immunoSEQ multiplex PCR; TCRdb lists only in-frame clones, some missing. That table furnishes V, J and clone size, whereas the DNA furnished D and trimming. The sample lists approximately 480,000 clones, about 85% seen once, with about 0.75% in the top ten. Germline CDR1 is MGHDK and CDR2 is SYGVNS. The CDR3 length is 15 residues. V gave up 1 base and J gave up 7 bases; unmatched junction bases: 6.

The origin of this receptor is a woman under 30 who had recovered from COVID-19. The sample comprised PBMCs or T cells enriched from blood (not recorded which). V usage is TRBV25-1 and J usage is TRBJ1-2, with 10 bases identical to TRBD1. The CDR3 region is CASSEFPDRGGGYTF. The CDR3 bases are TGTGCCAGCAGTGAATTTCCGGACAGGGGGGGTGGCTACACCTTC.